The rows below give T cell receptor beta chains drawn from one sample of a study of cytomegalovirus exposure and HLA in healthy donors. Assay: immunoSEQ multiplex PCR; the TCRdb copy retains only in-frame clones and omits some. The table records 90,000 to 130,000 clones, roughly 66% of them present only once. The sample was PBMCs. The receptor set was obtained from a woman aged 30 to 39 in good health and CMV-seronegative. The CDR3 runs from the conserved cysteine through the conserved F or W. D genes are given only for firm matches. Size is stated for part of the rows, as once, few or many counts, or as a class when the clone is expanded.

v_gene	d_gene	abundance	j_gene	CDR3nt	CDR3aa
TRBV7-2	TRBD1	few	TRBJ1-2	TGTGCCAGCAGCGCAGACAGGGGCTATGGCTACACCTTC	CASSADRGYGYTF
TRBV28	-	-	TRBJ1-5	TGTGCCAGCAGTTTTAGTTTGCAGCCCCAGCATTTT	CASSFSLQPQHF
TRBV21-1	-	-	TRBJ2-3	TGTGCCAGCAGCAAATTGACAGGAAGCACAGAAGATACGCAGTATTTT	CASSKLTGSTEDTQYF
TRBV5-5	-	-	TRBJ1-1	TGTGCCAGCAGCTCGTCCAGGGGTCAGACTGAAGCTTTCTTT	CASSSSRGQTEAFF
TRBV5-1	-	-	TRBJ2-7	TGCGCCAGCAGCTTGAGCGGGTCCGCCCACGAGCAGTACTTC	CASSLSGSAHEQYF
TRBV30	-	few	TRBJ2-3	TGTGCCTGGAGTGTTCGAGCCTCTAGCACAGATACGCAGTATTTT	CAWSVRASSTDTQYF
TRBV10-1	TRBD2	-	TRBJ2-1	TGCGCCAGCAGTGAATTCGGGACTAGCGGCTACAATGAGCAGTTCTTC	CASSEFGTSGYNEQFF
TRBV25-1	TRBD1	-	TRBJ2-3	TGTGCCAGCAGTGAATTCAGGACAGGGGTCACAGATACGCAGTATTTT	CASSEFRTGVTDTQYF
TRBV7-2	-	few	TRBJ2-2	TGTGCCAGCAGCCGGGTCCGTTTCACCGGGGAGCTGTTTTTT	CASSRVRFTGELFF
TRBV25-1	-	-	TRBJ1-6	TGTGCCAGCAGTGGCGCCAGGGGAGCTTCACCCCTCCACTTT	CASSGARGASPLHF
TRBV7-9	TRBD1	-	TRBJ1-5	TGTGCCAGCAGCCGGACAGGGAACAATCAGCCCCAGCATTTT	CASSRTGNNQPQHF
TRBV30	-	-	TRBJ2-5	TGTGCCTGGAGGCGGGGGCTAGCGGCACAAGAGACCCAGTACTTC	CAWRRGLAAQETQYF
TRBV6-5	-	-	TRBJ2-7	TGTGCCAGCAGTGCGACAGCTACCGAGCAGTACTTC	CASSATATEQYF
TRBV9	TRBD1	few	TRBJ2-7	TGTGCCAGCAGCGCCCGGGACAGGGGGATGGGAGAGCAGTACTTC	CASSARDRGMGEQYF
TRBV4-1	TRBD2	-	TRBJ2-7	TGCGCCAGCAGCCAATCCCGACTAGCGGGAGGGCCCAAGGGGGAGCAGTACTTC	CASSQSRLAGGPKGEQYF
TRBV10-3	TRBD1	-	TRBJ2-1	TGTGCCATCAGTACAGGACAGGCGGGCCGTCAGTTCTTC	CAISTGQAGRQFF
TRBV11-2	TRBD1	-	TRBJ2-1	TGTGCCAGCAGCTTGGACAGGGACAATGAGCAGTTCTTC	CASSLDRDNEQFF
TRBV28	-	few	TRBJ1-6	TGTGCCGCGGGGGTATATAATTCACCCCTCCACTTT	CAAGVYNSPLHF
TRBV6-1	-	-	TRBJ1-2	TGTGCCAGCAGTGAAAGGCGGGTTGCCTATGGCTACACCTTC	CASSERRVAYGYTF
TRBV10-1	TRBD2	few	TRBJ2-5	TGCGCCAGCAGTGAGTCTGTTAGCGGGAGGGCGGAGACCCAGTACTTC	CASSESVSGRAETQYF
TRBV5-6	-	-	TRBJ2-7	TGTGCCAGCACCCCCCTGGGAGTATCGGGTTTTGAGGAGCAGTACTTC	CASTPLGVSGFEEQYF
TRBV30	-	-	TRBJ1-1	TGTGCCTGGAGTAGTAAGGGGGGGCGTGGGAGCACTGAAGCTTTCTTT	CAWSSKGGRGSTEAFF